This T cell receptor beta chain was recovered during a study of blood T cell repertoires in COVID-19. Study overall: Whether acute or convalescent, the COVID-19 samples came from the United States, Italy and Spain.

All recovered Cohort 3 donors got two negative PCRs, got clearance, or saw symptom resolution. Assay: immunoSEQ multiplex PCR; the TCRdb copy retains only in-frame clones and omits some. This sample has under 200,000 clones; more than 80% occur once, and the top ten carry about 8.8%. The sequence came from a woman younger than 35 who had recovered from COVID-19. The source material was PBMCs or T cells enriched from blood (not recorded which).

The CDR3 coding sequence is TGTGCCAGCAGTCACCGGACAGGGGGCGATCCACCCCTCCACTTT. This codes for CASSHRTGGDPPLHF. This chain joins TRBV27 and TRBJ1-6, with 11 bases matching TRBD1. The CDR3 loop spans 15 amino acids. V trimming: 5 bases; J trimming: 11 bases; junction bases outside the gene matches: 8. The germline V gene encodes CDR1 MNHEY and CDR2 SMNVEV (reference sequence).